These 28 T cell receptor beta chains came from one sample sequenced in a study of T cell responses to AZD1222 COVID-19 vaccine. Clones were read by immunoSEQ multiplex PCR, and TCRdb kept only the in-frame ones, dropping some. The table includes tens of thousands of clones, around 92% detected once. The input for sequencing was peripheral blood, taken on day 0 of MenACWY control vaccination. The receptors here all came from an adult in good health.

V is TRBV7-8 and J is TRBJ2-7, with D unresolved. Germline CDR1 and CDR2: SGHVS and FQNEAQ. CDR3 length: 14 amino acids. V was cut by 4 bases and J by 4 bases, with 14 bases left in between. The CDR3 loop reads CASSSLYDIYEQYF. The CDR3 DNA is TGTGCCAGCAGCTCCCTGTACGATATATACGAGCAGTACTTC.

The chain links TRBV27 to TRBJ1-5; D is undetermined. This CDR3 is built from 15 residues. Trimming took off 2 bases at V and 5 bases at J, with 13 bases between the two ends. Germline V gives CDR1 MNHEY, CDR2 SMNVEV (reference sequence). CDR3 region: CASSLGGAIHQPQHF. The CDR3 DNA reads TGTGCCAGCAGTTTAGGTGGTGCGATCCATCAGCCCCAGCATTTT.

This rearrangement joins TRBV11-2 to TRBJ1-4; 7 nucleotides agree with TRBD1. CDR3 size: 16 residues. The V gene end was trimmed by 2 bases and the J gene end by 7 bases; junction bases not matched to a gene: 10. The germline V gene has CDR1 SGHAT and CDR2 FQNNGV. CDR3 coding DNA: TGTGCCAGCAGCTTATGGGGGAGACAGGGCTCTGAAAAACTGTTTTTT. Translated, it gives CASSLWGRQGSEKLFF. The complete variable domain, with remaining parts taken from reference TRBV11-2 and TRBJ1-4, reads EAGVAQSPRYKIIEKRQSVAFWCNPISGHATLYWYQQILGQGPKLLIQFQNNGVVDDSQLPKDRFSAERLKGVDSTLKIQPAKLEDSAVYLCASSLWGRQGSEKLFFGSGTQLSVL.

The rearrangement links TRBV6-2 or TRBV6-3 to TRBJ2-7, with a possible D match to TRBD1 (6 bases). The CDR3 is 14 amino acids. The germline V and J ends were trimmed by 4 bases and 3 bases, with 13 bases remaining between them. Germline CDR1 reads MNHEY; CDR2 reads SVGEGT. This CDR3 reads CASSSYRDNYEQYF. In nucleotides, the CDR3 is TGTGCCAGCAGTTCCTACCGGGACAACTACGAGCAGTACTTC.

J is TRBJ1-1 and V is TRBV3-1 (or the pseudogene TRBV3-2), with D uncertain. The CDR3 length is 14 residues. Trimming took 1 base from V and 2 from J, leaving 8 bases between them. The germline V gene encodes CDR1 LGHDT and CDR2 YNNKEL (reference sequence). The CDR3 region is CASSQAVINTEAFF. The CDR3 DNA follows: TGTGCCAGCAGCCAAGCCGTCATTAACACTGAAGCTTTCTTT.

The CDR3 loop reads CASSSHRGPYEQYF. The CDR3 DNA reads as TGTGCCAGCAGTTCCCACAGGGGCCCCTACGAGCAGTACTTC. The J gene is TRBJ2-7, the V gene TRBV6-5; the match to TRBD1 covers 7 bases. The length of the CDR3 is 14 residues. V dropped 4 bases and J dropped 2; count of bases not matched to a gene: 5. CDR1 is MNHEY and CDR2 is SVGAGI in the germline V gene.

The V call is TRBV28, the J call TRBJ1-1; 8 nucleotides match TRBD1. V gave up 4 bases and J gave up 8 bases; unmatched junction bases: 3. CDR1 is MDHEN and CDR2 is SYDVKM in the germline V gene. The length of the CDR3 is 12 residues. Written as DNA, the CDR3 is TGTGCCAGCAGTTCCGGGGACAGGGAAGCTTTCTTT. Its translation: CASSSGDREAFF.

The chain links TRBV18 to TRBJ1-1; possible D gene TRBD1, 5 bases. The CDR3 spans 14 residues. CDR1 KGHSH and CDR2 LQKENI come from the germline V gene. V was clipped by 2 bases and J by 0 bases, with 7 bases between them. Here the CDR3 reads CASSPGAMNTEAFF. The CDR3 nucleotides are TGTGCCAGCTCACCAGGGGCCATGAACACTGAAGCTTTCTTT.

The chain couples TRBV24-1 to TRBJ2-2, with a possible D match to TRBD1 (5 bases). V was shortened by 3 bases and J by 2 bases, with 9 bases between the two germline ends. This CDR3 has 15 amino acids. The germline V gene has CDR1 KGHDR and CDR2 SFDVKD. The CDR3 sequence is CATSDRQGNTGELFF. The DNA for the CDR3 is TGTGCCACCAGTGATCGGCAGGGCAACACCGGGGAGCTGTTTTTT.

This clone was detected once. The rearrangement joins TRBV29-1 to TRBJ2-3; 9 positions agree with TRBD2. The CDR3 sequence is 14 residues long. The V segment lost 6 bases and the J segment 0 bases; nucleotides outside the gene matches: 4. CDR1 and CDR2 from the germline V gene are SQVTM and ANQGSEA. CDR3 in amino acids: CSVGTSGSTDTQYF. The CDR3 DNA sequence: TGCAGCGTCGGAACTAGCGGGAGCACAGATACGCAGTATTTT.

The chain uses TRBV20-1 and TRBJ2-7; perhaps TRBD2 as D (6 bases). The V end lost 3 bases, the J end lost 0 bases, and 15 bases lay between the germline ends. The germline gives CDR1 DFQATT, CDR2 SNEGSKA (reference sequence). This CDR3 contains 15 residues. CDR3 amino acids: CSASQHLAFSYEQYF. The CDR3 DNA reads TGCAGTGCTAGTCAACATCTAGCGTTCTCCTACGAGCAGTACTTC.

This chain uses TRBV29-1 with TRBJ1-4; D is unresolved. Germline assignment: CDR1 SQVTM and CDR2 ANQGSEA. V was cut by 6 bases and J by 3 bases, with 11 bases left in between. The CDR3 totals 13 residues. CDR3 amino acids: CSVSLGSNEKLFF. CDR3 nucleotides: TGCAGCGTCTCTCTAGGGTCTAATGAAAAACTGTTTTTT.

In DNA, the CDR3 is TGTGCCAGCAGTGAAAACAGGGGAGAGTCACCCCTCCACTTT. It yields the protein CASSENRGESPLHF. The genes are TRBV6-1 and TRBJ1-6; 7 bases are shared with TRBD1. With 2 bases clipped from V and 10 bases from J, the junction kept 5 bases outside the gene matches. In germline, CDR1 is MNHNS, CDR2 SASEGT. CDR3 length equals 14 residues.

This clone has more than one count but fewer than ten. The chain links TRBV2 to TRBJ1-1, with D possibly TRBD1 on 5 matching bases. In germline, CDR1 is SNHLY, CDR2 FYNNEI. V lost 8 bases, J lost 0 bases, and 13 bases lay in between. The CDR3 length is 14 residues. The CDR3 DNA is TGTGCCAGCGGGGGAGGTAACATGAACACTGAAGCTTTCTTT. It encodes CASGGGNMNTEAFF.

The chain couples TRBV28 to TRBJ1-6; D gene ambiguous. From germline, CDR1 is MDHEN and CDR2 SYDVKM. The CDR3 sequence is 19 residues long. Trimming stripped 3 bases from V and 0 bases from J, with 18 bases between. This CDR3 reads CASSFGFPLRRSYNSPLHF. The CDR3 DNA reads TGTGCCAGCAGTTTCGGTTTTCCCTTAAGACGCTCCTATAATTCACCCCTCCACTTT.

This clone has just one count. V usage is TRBV7-9 and J usage is TRBJ1-6; 7 bases match TRBD1. From germline, CDR1 is SEHNR and CDR2 FQNEAQ (reference sequence). This CDR3 contains 16 residues. The junction had 10 bases not matched to a gene; V was cut back by 5 bases and J by 6 bases. CDR3 bases: TGTGCCAGCAGCCCAAGGACAGGAGTAACTAATTCACCCCTCCACTTT. This encodes CASSPRTGVTNSPLHF.

This clone was found a few times. This chain connects TRBV28 to TRBJ1-4; TRBD1 agrees at 8 bases. Germline loops: CDR1 MDHEN, CDR2 SYDVKM. V shed 3 bases, J shed 7 bases, and the junction held 4 bases outside the gene matches. This CDR3 comprises 14 residues. CDR3 DNA: TGTGCCAGCAGTTTGAACAGGGGGGTTGAAAAACTGTTTTTT. Translated: CASSLNRGVEKLFF.

This clone was seen a few times. The rearrangement uses TRBV6-2 or TRBV6-3 and TRBJ1-2, with D perhaps TRBD1 (6 bases). The ends were cut back, 2 bases at V and 7 bases at J, with 14 bases in the middle. Germline V CDR1 and CDR2: MNHEY, SVGEGT. The CDR3 runs to 14 residues. This chain's CDR3 is CASSYTRTVSGYTF. The CDR3 bases are TGTGCCAGCAGTTACACACGGACAGTTAGTGGCTACACCTTC.

V is TRBV11-3 and J is TRBJ1-1, with D possibly matching TRBD1 (5 bases). Trimming shortened V by 2 bases and J by 0 bases, and 13 bases separated the two germline ends. CDR1 and CDR2 (germline): SGHNT, YENEEA. The CDR3 has 16 amino acids. The DNA for the CDR3 is TGTGCCAGCAGCTTATTTCGCGGGACCATGAACACTGAAGCTTTCTTT. Its translation: CASSLFRGTMNTEAFF. Full variable domain (outside the CDR3, taken from reference TRBV11-3 and TRBJ1-1): EAGVVQSPRYKIIEKKQPVAFWCNPISGHNTLYWYLQNLGQGPELLIRYENEEAVDDSQLPKDRFSAERLKGVDSTLKIQPAELGDSAVYLCASSLFRGTMNTEAFFGQGTRLTVV.

The V call is TRBV7-9, the J call TRBJ1-1; no clear D gene. This CDR3 is built from 13 residues. Deletions cut 5 bases from V and 1 base from J, with 8 bases between. CDR1 SEHNR and CDR2 FQNEAQ come from the germline V gene (reference sequence). CDR3 loop: CASSGTPNTEAFF. The CDR3, as DNA: TGTGCCAGCAGCGGCACTCCGAACACTGAAGCTTTCTTT.

The rearrangement uses TRBV10-2 and TRBJ1-6; TRBD1 might be the D (5 bases). Germline loops: CDR1 WSHSY, CDR2 SAAADI. V lost 7 bases and J 6 bases, leaving 10 bases between the germline ends. This CDR3 region has 13 residues. DNA of the CDR3: TGCGCCAGCAAAGAGGACATTAATTCACCCCTCCACTTT. Protein product: CASKEDINSPLHF.

The CDR3 DNA sequence: TGTGCCAGCAGCCAACCCCAGTCGGGAGGCTCCTACAATGAGCAGTTCTTC. Its translation: CASSQPQSGGSYNEQFF. This rearrangement joins TRBV7-6 to TRBJ2-1; 7 bases map to TRBD2. CDR1 and CDR2 from the germline V gene are SGHVS and FNYEAQ. This CDR3 is 17 amino acids long. V lost 5 bases and J lost 0; bases outside the gene matches: 10.

The chain employs TRBV4-3 and TRBJ2-3; maybe TRBD2 (5 bases). The CDR3 runs to 14 residues. Germline V lookup: CDR1 LGHNA, CDR2 YSLEER. Trimming removed 1 base at V and 4 bases at J, with 9 bases between. CDR3 coding DNA: TGCGCCAGCAGCCAAGGAAGCGGCCCAGATACGCAGTATTTT. Translated: CASSQGSGPDTQYF.

By share, this clone counts as medium-sized. The chain uses TRBV6-5 and TRBJ1-1; 8 bases map to TRBD1. V gave up 0 bases and J gave up 5 bases; unmatched junction bases: 2. Germline V gene data show CDR1 as MNHEY and CDR2 as SVGAGI. The CDR3 sequence is 14 residues long. CDR3 in amino acids: CASSYSGTGTEAFF. The CDR3 nucleotides read TGTGCCAGCAGTTACTCAGGGACAGGAACTGAAGCTTTCTTT.

V and J are TRBV11-2 and TRBJ2-1; 8 bases align to TRBD2. CDR3 size: 14 residues. Trimming removed 2 bases from V and 6 bases from J; junction bases left unmatched: 3. The germline V gene encodes CDR1 SGHAT and CDR2 FQNNGV. The CDR3: CASSLQRGSNEQFF. The CDR3 DNA reads TGTGCCAGCAGCTTACAGCGGGGGAGCAATGAGCAGTTCTTC.

The chain carries TRBV5-1 and TRBJ1-2; D possibly corresponds to TRBD1 (6 bases). The CDR3 loop spans 13 amino acids. The germline gives CDR1 SGHRS, CDR2 YFSETQ. V was trimmed by 5 bases and J by 3 bases, leaving 11 bases between them. CDR3 protein: CASRVGQHYGYTF. The CDR3 DNA sequence: TGCGCCAGCAGAGTAGGACAGCACTATGGCTACACCTTC.

This chain joins TRBV7-9 and TRBJ1-2, with D unclear. V lost 5 bases and J lost 6, with 13 bases in between. The CDR3 consists of 13 residues. Germline values: CDR1 SEHNR, CDR2 FQNEAQ (reference sequence). CDR3 region: CASSLSGGNGYTF. The CDR3 DNA is TGTGCCAGCAGCCTATCGGGTGGGAATGGCTACACCTTC. The variable domain in full, completed from reference TRBV7-9 and TRBJ1-2, reads DTGVSQNPRHKITKRGQNVTFRCDPISEHNRLYWYRQTLGQGPEFLTYFQNEAQLEKSRLLSDRFSAERPKGSFSTLEIQRTEQGDSAMYLCASSLSGGNGYTFGSGTRLTVV.

This clone was recorded once. This chain links TRBV7-2 with TRBJ2-1, with 10 bases that match TRBD2. With 5 bases clipped from V and 9 bases from J, the junction kept 7 bases outside the gene matches. Germline values: CDR1 SGHTA, CDR2 FQGNSA. The CDR3 runs 14 residues. DNA for the CDR3: TGTGCCAGCAGCCAGCGGGGGGGCCAGATTGAGCAGTTCTTC. Its translation: CASSQRGGQIEQFF.